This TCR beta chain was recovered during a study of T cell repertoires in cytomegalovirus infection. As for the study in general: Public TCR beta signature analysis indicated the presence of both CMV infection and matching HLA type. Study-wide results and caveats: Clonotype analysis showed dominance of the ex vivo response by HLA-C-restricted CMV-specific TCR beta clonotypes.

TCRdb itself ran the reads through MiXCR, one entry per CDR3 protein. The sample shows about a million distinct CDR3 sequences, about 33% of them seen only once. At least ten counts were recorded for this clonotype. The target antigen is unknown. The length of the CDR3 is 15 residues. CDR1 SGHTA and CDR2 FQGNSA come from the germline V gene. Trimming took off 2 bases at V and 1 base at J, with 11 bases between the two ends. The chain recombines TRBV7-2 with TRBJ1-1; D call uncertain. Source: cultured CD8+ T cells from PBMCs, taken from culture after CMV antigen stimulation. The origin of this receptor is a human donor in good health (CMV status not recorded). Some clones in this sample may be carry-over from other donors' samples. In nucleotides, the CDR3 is TGTGCCAGCAGCTTAATTCCGGTTACGAACACTGAAGCTTTCTTT. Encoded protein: CASSLIPVTNTEAFF.